The sequence of this TCR beta chain was determined in a study of cytotoxic CD8 clonotypes in ibrutinib-treated CLL. Study-wide background: After treatment lasting a median roughly 13 months, range 6 to 36, response samples were collected. Sequenced samples delivered averages of 255,043 productive templates and 75,000 to 95,000 productive rearrangements.

Sequencing was performed with immunoSEQ multiplex PCR; in TCRdb, only in-frame clones are kept and a portion is missing. The table includes about 68,000 clones, approximately 71% detected once. Whole-study results and caveats: Age-matched healthy donor levels were exceeded by baseline clonality, which tracked circulating CD8+ T-cell counts. At progression, clonality fell back toward baseline after rising at ibrutinib response.

Comments on this clone: What it binds is unknown.

This TCR derives from a human donor with chronic lymphocytic leukemia. Material: PBMCs, obtained after 12 months of ibrutinib treatment.

For the CDR3, the DNA is TGTGCCAGCAGCTTAGCTGGTGGGTCTGGAAACACCATATATTTT. Amino acids: CASSLAGGSGNTIYF. The chain carries TRBV7-2 and TRBJ1-3, with unresolved D. The ends were cut back, 0 bases at V and 1 base at J, with 7 bases in the middle. CDR1 is SGHTA, CDR2 FQGNSA, per germline. The CDR3 extends over 15 amino acids.